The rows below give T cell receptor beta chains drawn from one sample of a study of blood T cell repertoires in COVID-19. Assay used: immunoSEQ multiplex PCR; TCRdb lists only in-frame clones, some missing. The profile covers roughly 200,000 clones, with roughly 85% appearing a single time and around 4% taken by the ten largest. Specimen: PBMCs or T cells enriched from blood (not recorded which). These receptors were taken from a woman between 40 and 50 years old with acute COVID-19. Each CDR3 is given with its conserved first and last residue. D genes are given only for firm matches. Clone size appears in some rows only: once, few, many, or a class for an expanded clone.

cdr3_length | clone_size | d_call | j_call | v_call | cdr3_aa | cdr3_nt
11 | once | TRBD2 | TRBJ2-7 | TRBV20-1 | CSGREVYEQYF | TGCAGTGGGCGGGAGGTCTACGAGCAGTACTTC
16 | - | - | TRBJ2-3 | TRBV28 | CASSLTSPGRGDTQYF | TGTGCCAGCAGTTTGACCTCCCCTGGGAGAGGAGATACGCAGTATTTT
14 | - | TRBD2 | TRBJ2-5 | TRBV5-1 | CASSLLRELETQYF | TGCGCCAGCAGCTTGTTGCGGGAGTTGGAGACCCAGTACTTC
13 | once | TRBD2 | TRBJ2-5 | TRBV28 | CAGTSGRRETQYF | TGTGCCGGGACTAGCGGGAGGCGAGAGACCCAGTACTTC
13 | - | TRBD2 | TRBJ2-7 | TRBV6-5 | CASTGLAGYEQYF | TGTGCCAGCACGGGACTAGCTGGTTACGAGCAGTACTTC
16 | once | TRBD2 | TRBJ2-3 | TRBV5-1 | CASSRSSGSVTDTQYF | TGCGCCAGCAGCCGTTCTAGCGGGAGTGTCACAGATACGCAGTATTTT
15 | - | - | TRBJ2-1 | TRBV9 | CASSVRSGPYNEQFF | TGTGCCAGCAGCGTACGGTCTGGGCCCTACAATGAGCAGTTCTTC
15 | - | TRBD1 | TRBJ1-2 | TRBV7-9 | CASSRGTGQGDGYTF | TGTGCCAGCAGCCGCGGGACGGGACAGGGAGATGGCTACACCTTC
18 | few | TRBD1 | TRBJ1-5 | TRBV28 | CASSFGTGGDTLNQPQHF | TGTGCCAGCAGTTTTGGGACAGGGGGCGATACCCTTAATCAGCCCCAGCATTTT
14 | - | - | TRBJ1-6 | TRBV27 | CASSAARGNSPLHF | TGTGCCAGCAGTGCGGCCAGGGGTAATTCACCCCTCCACTTT
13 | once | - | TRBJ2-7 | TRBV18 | CASSPRAAWEQYF | TGTGCCAGCTCACCACGGGCTGCCTGGGAGCAGTACTTC